This record looks at one T cell receptor (beta chain) sequence and its context. Its antigen is as yet unknown. CDR1 is SGHAT and CDR2 is FQNNGV in the germline V gene. V dropped 4 bases and J dropped 5 bases, with 15 bases sitting between them. The CDR3 totals 14 residues. The sample comes from a study of T cell responses to AZD1222 COVID-19 vaccine. TCRdb's copy holds only in-frame clones and misses some; the assay was immunoSEQ multiplex PCR. The sample shows about 140,000 clones, roughly nine tenths of them seen only once. Study-level findings and limits: In a largely white British group with more females than males, clonal diversity was possibly underestimated.

The chain joins TRBV11-2 to TRBJ2-7; D not certain. The sample was peripheral blood, taken on day 0 of AZD1222 vaccination. This TCR was recovered from an adult in good health. The CDR3 sequence: CASSSLPIQHEQYF. The CDR3 nucleotides read TGTGCCAGCAGCTCTCTACCCATTCAACACGAGCAGTACTTC.